What follows is one T cell receptor beta chain and its context. Self-reported history from a screening survey and questionnaire set each donor's cohort. V shed 2 bases and J shed 5 bases, with 12 bases lying between them. Germline-derived CDR1 and CDR2 are SGHVS and FQNEAQ. CDR3 size: 15 residues. Libraries were prepared by immunoSEQ multiplex PCR; TCRdb keeps only in-frame clonotypes and omits some of them. The data show fewer than 250,000 clones, 70% to 90% seen once. The entry originates in a study of blood T cell repertoires in COVID-19. For the study at large: Samples taken during acute and convalescent COVID-19 were collected in the United States, Italy and Spain.

This sequence originates from a woman aged 50 to 60 with acute COVID-19. The rearrangement joins TRBV7-8 to TRBJ2-2, with D tentatively TRBD1 (5 bases). The sequencing sample was made of PBMCs or T cells enriched from blood (not recorded which). The DNA of the CDR3 is TGTGCCAGCAGCTTAAATGCCAGGGTGACCGGGGAGCTGTTTTTT. Translation: CASSLNARVTGELFF. Full variable domain (rest looked up from reference TRBV7-8 and TRBJ2-2): GAGVSQSPRYKVAKRGQDVALRCDPISGHVSLFWYQQALGQGPEFLTYFQNEAQLDKSGLPSDRFFAERPEGSVSTLKIQRTQQEDSAVYLCASSLNARVTGELFFGEGSRLTVL.